This record concerns one T cell receptor beta chain sequence. Its antigen is undetermined. It was with 60 Vbeta and 13 Jbeta primers that the PCR ran. TCRdb keeps only in-frame clones here, not all; method: immunoSEQ multiplex PCR. The sample lists approximately 140,000 clones, around 78% seen once, with around 1.8% in the top ten. The CDR3 is 15 residues long. The germline CDR1 and CDR2 sequences are LGHNA and YNFKEQ. Losses at the gene ends were 3 bases for V and 0 bases for J; bases not matched to a gene: 3. The record originates from a study of cytomegalovirus exposure and HLA in healthy donors. Regarding the study as a whole: For cytomegalovirus status, the classifier reportedly gave diagnoses with high specificity and sensitivity.

The chain links TRBV4-2 to TRBJ1-1; 8 nucleotides match TRBD1. The TCR sequence derives from a woman between 50 and 59 years old in good health and CMV-seronegative. The sample consisted of PBMCs. The chain's CDR3 is CASSQSGGLNTEAFF. CDR3 coding DNA: TGTGCCAGCAGCCAGTCAGGGGGCTTGAACACTGAAGCTTTCTTT.